The clone carrying this T cell receptor beta chain was seen a handful of times. Its matching antigen is unknown. This sample is part of a study of T cell repertoires in cytomegalovirus infection. TCRdb re-called the reads through MiXCR, storing one row per CDR3 protein. Of approximately 770,000 distinct CDR3 sequences listed, 25% to 35% are singletons. Study-wide results and limits: Ex vivo responses were dominated by HLA-C-restricted CMV-specific TCR beta clonotypes. Summed frequency of shared TCR beta families picked out CMV carriers who also had the relevant HLA.

This TCR was recovered from a human donor in good health (CMV status not recorded). Some clones in this sample may be carry-over from other donors' samples. The specimen was cultured CD8+ T cells from PBMCs, collected from culture after CMV antigen stimulation.

CDR3 sequence: CSAGDLRDMTYEQYV. CDR3 nucleotide sequence: TGCAGTGCTGGAGACCTACGGGACATGACCTACGAGCAGTACGTC. The rearrangement joins TRBV20-1 to TRBJ2-7, with D perhaps TRBD1 (6 bases). The CDR3 length is 15 residues. CDR1 and CDR2 from the germline V gene are DFQATT and SNEGSKA (reference sequence).